What follows are 16 T cell receptor beta chains derived from one specimen sequenced in a study of blood T cell repertoires in COVID-19. TCRdb's copy holds only in-frame clones and misses some; the assay was immunoSEQ multiplex PCR. The sample has around 200,000 clones; roughly 86% are singletons. The specimen was peripheral blood. The receptors here all came from a man aged 18 to 30 with active or convalescent COVID-19.

The chain uses TRBV4-2 and TRBJ2-2; 7 nucleotides line up with TRBD1. Germline CDR1 and CDR2: LGHNA and YNFKEQ. The CDR3 runs to 16 residues. After removal of 2 bases from V and 2 bases from J, the junction contained 5 bases not matched to a gene. The CDR3 here is CASSQKGQANTGELFF. DNA for the CDR3: TGTGCCAGCAGCCAAAAAGGACAGGCCAACACCGGGGAGCTGTTTTTT.

The rearrangement joins TRBV5-4 to TRBJ2-1; 9 positions match TRBD2. V trimming: 6 bases; J trimming: 4 bases; junction bases outside the gene matches: 8. The CDR3 spans 15 residues. The germline gives CDR1 SGHNT, CDR2 YYREEE (reference sequence). CDR3 DNA sequence: TGTGCCAGCACCAGCGGGGGGACCGATTACAATGAGCAGTTCTTC. Its protein is CASTSGGTDYNEQFF.

The rearrangement uses TRBV7-2 and TRBJ2-7, with TRBD2 matching over 11 bases. This CDR3 comprises 14 residues. Germline lookup yields CDR1 SGHTA and CDR2 FQGNSA. The V and J ends lost 8 bases and 0 bases, in that order; junction bases with no gene match: 3. The CDR3 DNA follows: TGTGCCAGCGGGCTAGCGGGAGGCTCCTACGAGCAGTACTTC. The encoded protein is CASGLAGGSYEQYF.

The table lists this clone with a count of one. The chain employs TRBV7-8 and TRBJ1-1; tentatively, D is TRBD1 (5 bases). V lost 5 bases and J lost 3, with 13 bases in between. The CDR3 runs 14 residues. The V gene's germline CDR1 is SGHVS and CDR2 FQNEAQ. The CDR3 protein is CASSLRGGDTEAFF. In DNA, the CDR3 is TGTGCCAGCAGCCTTCGGGGGGGGGACACTGAAGCTTTCTTT. The entire variable domain, with the rest obtained from reference TRBV7-8 and TRBJ1-1, is as follows: GAGVSQSPRYKVAKRGQDVALRCDPISGHVSLFWYQQALGQGPEFLTYFQNEAQLDKSGLPSDRFFAERPEGSVSTLKIQRTQQEDSAVYLCASSLRGGDTEAFFGQGTRLTVV.

The rearrangement uses TRBV5-1 and TRBJ2-7, with TRBD2 matching over 11 bases. V dropped 4 bases and J dropped 0; count of bases not matched to a gene: 6. Germline CDR1 and CDR2: SGHRS and YFSETQ. The CDR3 totals 16 residues. Here the CDR3 DNA reads TGCGCCAGCAGCATAAGTACTAGCGGGAGCTCCTACGAGCAGTACTTC. Amino acids: CASSISTSGSSYEQYF.

The chain links TRBV7-9 to TRBJ2-6, with D perhaps TRBD1 (5 bases). This CDR3 contains 15 residues. Germline values: CDR1 SEHNR, CDR2 FQNEAQ (reference sequence). Between the trimmed V and J ends, which lost 3 bases and 1 base, there was a span of 7 bases. The CDR3 reads CASSFQGSGANVLTF. DNA of the CDR3: TGTGCCAGCAGCTTTCAGGGTTCTGGGGCCAACGTCCTGACTTTC. The full variable domain, in which reference TRBV7-9 and TRBJ2-6 provide the parts outside the CDR3, is DTGVSQNPRHKITKRGQNVTFRCDPISEHNRLYWYRQTLGQGPEFLTYFQNEAQLEKSRLLSDRFSAERPKGSFSTLEIQRTEQGDSAMYLCASSFQGSGANVLTFGAGSRLTVL.

The chain carries TRBV19 and TRBJ1-2; 8 bases are a match to TRBD1. There are 13 residues in the CDR3. J gave up 7 bases and V 9 bases, and 10 bases lay outside the gene matches. The germline gives CDR1 LNHDA, CDR2 SQIVND (reference sequence). CDR3 nucleotides: TGTGCCAGCCTCAGAGCAGGGGGCGGTGGCTACACCTTC. Amino acid sequence: CASLRAGGGGYTF.

This clone was picked up a small number of times. The genes are TRBV6-4 and TRBJ2-2; 12 bases agree with TRBD2. This CDR3 region has 15 residues. The germline gives CDR1 MRHNA, CDR2 SNTAGT. Trimming at V came to 6 bases and at J to 3 bases, leaving 2 bases not matched to a gene. For the CDR3, the DNA is TGTGCCAGCAGCCGACTAGCGGGAGACACCGGGGAGCTGTTTTTT. It is translated as CASSRLAGDTGELFF.

This clone turned up a few times. V is TRBV7-8 and J is TRBJ1-3; 8 nucleotides match TRBD1. V gave up 0 bases and J gave up 4 bases; unmatched junction bases: 5. Germline-derived CDR1 and CDR2 are SGHVS and FQNEAQ. The CDR3 is 16 residues long. The CDR3 DNA reads TGTGCCAGCAGCTTAGCGGCCGGGACAGGAGGAAACACCATATATTTT. Its translation: CASSLAAGTGGNTIYF.

This chain links TRBV7-2 with TRBJ2-4; 10 nucleotides match TRBD2. CDR1 is SGHTA and CDR2 is FQGNSA in the germline V gene. The CDR3 runs to 13 residues. The trim removed 8 bases at V and 4 bases at J, leaving 2 bases unmatched. The CDR3 protein is CASGGLAKNIQYF. CDR3 in DNA: TGTGCCAGCGGGGGACTAGCGAAAAACATTCAGTACTTC. The whole variable domain, remainder taken from reference TRBV7-2 and TRBJ2-4, is GAGVSQSPSNKVTEKGKDVELRCDPISGHTALYWYRQSLGQGLEFLIYFQGNSAPDKSGLPSDRFSAERTGGSVSTLTIQRTQQEDSAVYLCASGGLAKNIQYFGAGTRLSVL.

The V and J genes are TRBV15 and TRBJ2-1; D possibly corresponds to TRBD2 (7 bases). The CDR3 totals 13 residues. Trimming cost V 4 bases and J 9 bases, with 13 bases left between them. Germline CDR1 reads LNHNV; CDR2 reads YYDKDF (reference sequence). The DNA of the CDR3 is TGTGCCACCAGCAAAGGGGGGGAGGGTGAGCAGTTCTTC. Encoded protein: CATSKGGEGEQFF.

The chain carries TRBV9 and TRBJ1-1; D not certain. The CDR3 runs to 14 residues. In germline, CDR1 is SGDLS, CDR2 YYNGEE. V lost 1 base and J 1 base, leaving 8 bases between the germline ends. In DNA, the CDR3 is TGTGCCAGCAGCGTAACCTCCAGGAACACTGAAGCTTTCTTT. It is translated as CASSVTSRNTEAFF.

The rearrangement joins TRBV29-1 to TRBJ1-1; D is unclear. The CDR3 runs 13 residues. Deletions cut 5 bases from V and 1 base from J, with 11 bases between. The germline V gene has CDR1 SQVTM and CDR2 ANQGSEA. The DNA of the CDR3 is TGCAGCGTTAGAGGGTTCGGGAACACTGAAGCTTTCTTT. Translation: CSVRGFGNTEAFF.

The chain combines TRBV19 with TRBJ2-2; 14 nucleotides align to TRBD2. V was pared by 5 bases and J by 1 base, with 12 bases of the junction left unmatched. Germline values: CDR1 LNHDA, CDR2 SQIVND (reference sequence). This CDR3 has 20 residues. This chain's CDR3 is CASSGIGLAGGIGNTGELFF. CDR3 coding DNA: TGTGCCAGTAGTGGGATCGGACTAGCGGGAGGAATTGGGAACACCGGGGAGCTGTTTTTT.

The rearrangement uses TRBV5-1 and TRBJ2-2; D is possibly TRBD1 (6 bases). Trimming stripped 1 base from V and 6 bases from J, with 13 bases between. CDR1 SGHRS and CDR2 YFSETQ come from the germline V gene. The CDR3 is 15 residues long. The CDR3 is CASSLSRTEAGELFF. In nucleotides, the CDR3 is TGCGCCAGCAGCTTGTCTAGGACAGAGGCCGGGGAGCTGTTTTTT. Combining the CDR3 with reference TRBV5-1 and TRBJ2-2 gives the whole variable domain KAGVTQTPRYLIKTRGQQVTLSCSPISGHRSVSWYQQTPGQGLQFLFEYFSETQRNKGNFPGRFSGRQFSNSRSEMNVSTLELGDSALYLCASSLSRTEAGELFFGEGSRLTVL.

This sequence joins TRBV19 and TRBJ2-1, with 10 bases aligning to TRBD1. CDR1 and CDR2 from the germline V gene are LNHDA and SQIVND (reference sequence). The V segment lost 3 bases and the J segment 4 bases; nucleotides outside the gene matches: 15. CDR3 length equals 19 residues. As DNA, the CDR3 is TGTGCCAGTAGTATCTCCCGGGACAGGGGCGTAAAATCTTACAATGAGCAGTTCTTC. Protein sequence: CASSISRDRGVKSYNEQFF. Full variable domain (remainder filled in from reference TRBV19 and TRBJ2-1): DGGITQSPKYLFRKEGQNVTLSCEQNLNHDAMYWYRQDPGQGLRLIYYSQIVNDFQKGDIAEGYSVSREKKESFPLTVTSAQKNPTAFYLCASSISRDRGVKSYNEQFFGPGTRLTVL.